This T cell receptor beta chain was retrieved from a study of T cell repertoires in cytomegalovirus infection. Germline CDR1 is SGHTA and CDR2 is FQGNSA. Trimming cost V 5 bases and J 3 bases, with 23 bases left between them. The CDR3 totals 17 residues. Each CDR3 protein gets one entry after TCRdb re-called the reads with MiXCR. This table has a few hundred thousand distinct CDR3 sequences, around a third appearing once. For this clonotype: Its antigen is not known.

J is TRBJ2-7 and V is TRBV7-2; perhaps TRBD1 as D (6 bases). The source material was cultured PBMCs, sampled from culture after CMV antigen stimulation. The source is a human donor in good health (CMV status not recorded). Some clones in this sample may be carry-over from other donors' samples. The CDR3 bases are TGTGCCAGCAGCCCTAGAAGGGGCGTGGGACACCTCTACGAGCAGTACTTC. This codes for CASSPRRGVGHLYEQYF.